What follows are 22 T cell receptor beta chains derived from one specimen sequenced in a study of cytomegalovirus exposure and HLA in healthy donors. It was with 60 Vbeta and 13 Jbeta primers that the PCR ran. The data were produced by immunoSEQ multiplex PCR, yet TCRdb's version contains in-frame clones alone and is incomplete. The repertoire holds 110,000 or so clones, less than 80% seen once, with around 4% in the top ten. Source material: PBMCs. All receptors come from a woman in her thirties or forties in good health and CMV-seropositive.

The chain joins TRBV7-2 to TRBJ2-6; D is possibly TRBD2 (6 bases). The CDR3 loop spans 20 amino acids. Deletions cut 0 bases from V and 0 bases from J, with 18 bases between. Germline lookup yields CDR1 SGHTA and CDR2 FQGNSA. CDR3 nucleotide sequence: TGTGCCAGCAGCTTAGCACCTGGCAGGGTGGGGGGCTCTGGGGCCAACGTCCTGACTTTC. Protein sequence: CASSLAPGRVGGSGANVLTF.

The chain couples TRBV2 to TRBJ2-7; perhaps TRBD2 as D (5 bases). The CDR3 is made up of 15 amino acids. CDR1 and CDR2 (germline): SNHLY, FYNNEI. Trimming took off 5 bases at V and 2 bases at J, with 16 bases between the two ends. CDR3 amino acids: CASSLMVASTYEQYF. The CDR3 DNA sequence: TGTGCCAGCAGTCTCATGGTAGCGTCGACCTACGAGCAGTACTTC.

This chain links TRBV5-1 with TRBJ1-2; the match to TRBD1 covers 7 bases. V lost 0 bases and J lost 8; bases outside the gene matches: 10. CDR1 is SGHRS, CDR2 YFSETQ, per germline. The CDR3 contains 15 residues. This CDR3 is CASSLVLTGDYGYTF. The CDR3 DNA sequence: TGCGCCAGCAGCTTGGTTCTCACAGGGGATTACGGCTACACCTTC.

The CDR3 nucleotides are TGTGCCTGGGGGAGCCAGTCGAATCAGCCCCAGCATTTT. The encoded protein is CAWGSQSNQPQHF. The V call is TRBV30, the J call TRBJ1-5; D gene ambiguous. CDR1 and CDR2 (germline): GTSNPN, SVGIG (reference sequence). This CDR3 has 13 residues. V shed 5 bases and J shed 4 bases, with 12 bases lying between them.

The chain recombines TRBV5-4 with TRBJ1-2; TRBD1 matches at 7 bases. V lost 2 bases and J lost 0; bases outside the gene matches: 13. The V gene's germline CDR1 is SGHNT and CDR2 YYREEE (reference sequence). CDR3 length: 18 residues. CDR3 sequence reads: CASSFTWFRGPTNYGYTF. CDR3 bases: TGTGCCAGCAGCTTCACGTGGTTTAGGGGGCCCACTAACTATGGCTACACCTTC.

The genes are TRBV7-9 and TRBJ2-7; the D is unclear. This CDR3 has 14 amino acids. Per germline, CDR1 SEHNR and CDR2 FQNEAQ (reference sequence). Deletions cut 2 bases from V and 2 bases from J, with 10 bases between. The CDR3 reads CASSLNPNTYEQYF. The CDR3 DNA sequence: TGTGCCAGCAGCTTAAACCCAAACACCTACGAGCAGTACTTC.

This clone was seen just once. The CDR3, as DNA: TGTGCCAGCAGCTTCGGACTAGCGGGAGGGCTCCAAGAGACCCAGTACTTC. This sequence encodes CASSFGLAGGLQETQYF. The chain recombines TRBV7-9 with TRBJ2-5; 15 bases match TRBD2. V lost 3 bases, J lost 1 base, and 3 bases stayed unmatched. From germline, CDR1 is SEHNR and CDR2 FQNEAQ (reference sequence). CDR3 length: 17 amino acids.

The rearrangement links TRBV30 to TRBJ2-7, with D perhaps TRBD2 (6 bases). The CDR3 runs 14 residues. Trimming left V 5 bases short and J 1 base short, with 15 bases between. Germline V gene data show CDR1 as GTSNPN and CDR2 as SVGIG (reference sequence). In nucleotides, the CDR3 is TGTGCCTGGGGGCTGCGGGGTTGGTCCTACGAGCAGTACTTC. It encodes CAWGLRGWSYEQYF.

The genes are TRBV5-4 and TRBJ2-5; D is unclear. The CDR3 has 14 amino acids. Germline assignment: CDR1 SGHNT and CDR2 YYREEE (reference sequence). Trimming cost V 1 base and J 2 bases, with 9 bases left between them. The CDR3 loop reads CASSLWSGQETQYF. The CDR3 bases are TGTGCCAGCAGCTTGTGGTCAGGTCAAGAGACCCAGTACTTC.

In this sample, this clone turned up a few times. V is TRBV7-2 and J is TRBJ2-7, with TRBD2 matching 7 bases. Germline values: CDR1 SGHTA, CDR2 FQGNSA. The CDR3 has 14 residues. V lost 5 bases, J lost 5 bases, and 9 bases stayed unmatched. The CDR3 here is CASSPPPGLNEQYF. In DNA, the CDR3 is TGTGCCAGCAGCCCCCCCCCGGGACTAAACGAGCAGTACTTC. The full variable domain, rest sourced from reference TRBV7-2 and TRBJ2-7, is GAGVSQSPSNKVTEKGKDVELRCDPISGHTALYWYRQSLGQGLEFLIYFQGNSAPDKSGLPSDRFSAERTGGSVSTLTIQRTQQEDSAVYLCASSPPPGLNEQYFGPGTRLTVT.

V usage is TRBV5-4 and J usage is TRBJ1-1; D is unclear. Trimming shortened V by 0 bases and J by 0 bases, and 6 bases separated the two germline ends. CDR1 and CDR2 (germline): SGHNT, YYREEE (reference sequence). The CDR3 consists of 14 residues. In DNA, the CDR3 is TGTGCCAGCAGCTTGGGCCAGATGAACACTGAAGCTTTCTTT. The encoded protein is CASSLGQMNTEAFF.

This clone was found once. J is TRBJ1-5 and V is TRBV25-1; no clear D gene. This CDR3 has 14 amino acids. With 6 bases removed from V and 1 base from J, the gap between germline ends came to 10 bases. Per germline, CDR1 MGHDK and CDR2 SYGVNS. CDR3 DNA sequence: TGTGCCAGCAGCTTGCCCGGGAGCAATCAGCCCCAGCATTTT. Amino acids: CASSLPGSNQPQHF.

The rearrangement links TRBV5-1 to TRBJ1-5; possibly TRBD1 for D (5 bases). The V gene's germline CDR1 is SGHRS and CDR2 YFSETQ. Trimming removed 2 bases from V and 6 bases from J, with 9 bases in between. The CDR3 is made up of 13 amino acids. CDR3 loop: CASSFRGGQPQHF. The CDR3 nucleotides are TGCGCCAGCAGCTTTCGGGGGGGTCAGCCCCAGCATTTT. The full variable domain, in which reference TRBV5-1 and TRBJ1-5 provide the parts outside the CDR3, is KAGVTQTPRYLIKTRGQQVTLSCSPISGHRSVSWYQQTPGQGLQFLFEYFSETQRNKGNFPGRFSGRQFSNSRSEMNVSTLELGDSALYLCASSFRGGQPQHFGDGTRLSIL.

V is TRBV7-9 and J is TRBJ1-4; D is undetermined. Germline V gene data show CDR1 as SEHNR and CDR2 as FQNEAQ (reference sequence). The V end lost 5 bases, the J end lost 4 bases, and 14 bases lay between the germline ends. CDR3 length equals 15 residues. CDR3 amino acids: CASSPGRAGNEKLFF. Here the CDR3 DNA reads TGTGCCAGCAGCCCCGGGAGGGCGGGTAATGAAAAACTGTTTTTT. Complete variable domain (other parts from reference TRBV7-9 and TRBJ1-4): DTGVSQNPRHKITKRGQNVTFRCDPISEHNRLYWYRQTLGQGPEFLTYFQNEAQLEKSRLLSDRFSAERPKGSFSTLEIQRTEQGDSAMYLCASSPGRAGNEKLFFGSGTQLSVL.

The J gene is TRBJ2-5, the V gene TRBV5-1; TRBD1 aligns across 8 bases. J was trimmed by 2 bases and V by 4 bases; bases with no gene match: 4. Per germline, CDR1 SGHRS and CDR2 YFSETQ. CDR3 length: 14 amino acids. CDR3 amino acids: CASSLRDRQETQYF. The CDR3 coding sequence is TGCGCCAGCAGCCTCCGGGACAGGCAAGAGACCCAGTACTTC.

V gene TRBV6-5 combines with J gene TRBJ1-2; D unclear. From germline, CDR1 is MNHEY and CDR2 SVGAGI. The CDR3 is 15 amino acids. Trimming stripped 0 bases from V and 1 base from J, with 9 bases between. The CDR3 protein is CASSYSPGSNYGYTF. The CDR3 DNA reads as TGTGCCAGCAGTTACTCCCCCGGGAGTAACTATGGCTACACCTTC.

This sequence joins TRBV13 and TRBJ2-1; perhaps TRBD1 as D (5 bases). Germline loops: CDR1 PRHDT, CDR2 FYEKMQ (reference sequence). Trimming cost V 10 bases and J 0 bases, with 16 bases left between them. There are 15 residues in the CDR3. CDR3 nucleotide sequence: TGTGCCACCCAGTTGGGAAGGGGCTCCTACAATGAGCAGTTCTTC. It is translated as CATQLGRGSYNEQFF.

This clone was found a few times. The rearrangement joins TRBV10-3 to TRBJ2-7; 16 positions match TRBD2. Per germline, CDR1 ENHRY and CDR2 SYGVKD. The CDR3 is 15 amino acids. V lost 8 bases and J lost 5; bases outside the gene matches: 6. Here the CDR3 DNA reads TGTGCCATCCTCGGGACTAGCGGGAGGGTCGACGAGCAGTACTTC. The encoded protein is CAILGTSGRVDEQYF.

The rearrangement links TRBV5-4 to TRBJ1-2, with 7 bases fitting TRBD1. Germline CDR1 and CDR2: SGHNT and YYREEE (reference sequence). There are 16 residues in the CDR3. With 0 bases clipped from V and 2 bases from J, the junction kept 7 bases outside the gene matches. The CDR3 sequence: CASSLGQGRMNYGYTF. Here the CDR3 DNA reads TGTGCCAGCAGCTTGGGACAGGGTAGGATGAACTATGGCTACACCTTC.

This clone has only a few counts. The chain carries TRBV27 and TRBJ2-7, with D maybe TRBD2 (6 bases). Trimming took off 6 bases at V and 2 bases at J, with 17 bases between the two ends. This CDR3 has 15 residues. Germline CDR1 MNHEY, CDR2 SMNVEV (reference sequence). CDR3 bases: TGTGCCAGCAGGGGCGGGGCTGGCCCTCCCTACGAGCAGTACTTC. As protein: CASRGGAGPPYEQYF.

The chain combines TRBV5-4 with TRBJ2-1; D is perhaps TRBD2 (6 bases). V lost 0 bases, J lost 5 bases, and 9 bases lay in between. This CDR3 is 14 amino acids long. Germline V gene data show CDR1 as SGHNT and CDR2 as YYREEE (reference sequence). CDR3 DNA sequence: TGTGCCAGCAGCTTGGCCGGGACTGACAATGAGCAGTTCTTC. Translation: CASSLAGTDNEQFF.

V usage is TRBV5-6 and J usage is TRBJ1-1; unclear D gene. This CDR3 region has 14 residues. From germline, CDR1 is SGHDT and CDR2 YYEEEE. Trimming shortened V by 3 bases and J by 2 bases, and 11 bases separated the two germline ends. CDR3 amino acids: CASSWTDFNTEAFF. The DNA for the CDR3 is TGTGCCAGCAGCTGGACGGACTTCAACACTGAAGCTTTCTTT.